The 25 T cell receptor beta chains listed next were all sequenced from one sample in a study of Tregs in tolerant kidney transplant recipients. Sequencing used immunoSEQ multiplex PCR; TCRdb keeps in-frame clones, though not all of them. This table holds some 88,000 clones, around 90% found once. Sequencing was done on a sample of CD8+ T cells from blood. These receptors came from a human donor in good health.

This sequence joins TRBV27 and TRBJ2-1, with 12 bases identical to TRBD2. Trimming cost V 3 bases and J 4 bases; bases outside gene matches: 4. The CDR3 length is 16 residues. Germline loops: CDR1 MNHEY, CDR2 SMNVEV (reference sequence). CDR3 coding DNA: TGTGCCAGCAGTTTTCCCGGGACTAGCGGGTACAATGAGCAGTTCTTC. Translated, it gives CASSFPGTSGYNEQFF.

The chain uses TRBV19 and TRBJ1-1; possibly TRBD1 for D (5 bases). The CDR3 contains 15 residues. Germline V gene data show CDR1 as LNHDA and CDR2 as SQIVND (reference sequence). With 3 bases removed from V and 1 base from J, the gap between germline ends came to 12 bases. CDR3 sequence (DNA): TGTGCCAGTAGTATTACGGGGCGGGCGAACACTGAAGCTTTCTTT. Its translation is CASSITGRANTEAFF.

The chain uses TRBV5-6 and TRBJ1-1; D not resolved. The V gene lost 0 bases and the J gene lost 0 bases, with 6 bases spanning the gap. In germline, CDR1 is SGHDT, CDR2 YYEEEE. CDR3 length equals 14 residues. CDR3 amino acids: CASSLDQMNTEAFF. The DNA for the CDR3 is TGTGCCAGCAGCTTGGATCAGATGAACACTGAAGCTTTCTTT.

This clone has a handful of counts. J is TRBJ2-7 and V is TRBV7-8; 9 bases fit TRBD1. CDR3 length: 15 amino acids. Trimming removed 5 bases from V and 1 base from J; junction bases left unmatched: 6. CDR1 SGHVS and CDR2 FQNEAQ come from the germline V gene. CDR3 loop: CASSPYRGPSYEQYF. CDR3 in DNA: TGTGCCAGCAGCCCCTACAGGGGGCCTTCCTACGAGCAGTACTTC.

This chain links TRBV4-1 with TRBJ2-7; the match to TRBD1 covers 7 bases. The germline gives CDR1 MGHRA, CDR2 YSYEKL. The CDR3 has 14 residues. With 4 bases clipped from V and 3 bases from J, the junction kept 6 bases outside the gene matches. CDR3 bases: TGCGCCAGCAGCCCAGGGACAGAGAACTACGAGCAGTACTTC. It codes for CASSPGTENYEQYF.

The CDR3 DNA follows: TGTGCCAGCGGGGGAATAGCGGGAGGGCCCGCGCAGTATTTT. It specifies CASGGIAGGPAQYF. V usage is TRBV5-4 and J usage is TRBJ2-3; 11 bases are shared with TRBD2. Germline CDR1 SGHNT, CDR2 YYREEE (reference sequence). V lost 7 bases to trimming and J lost 10 bases; unmatched junction nucleotides: 11. This CDR3 has 14 residues.

V usage is TRBV27 and J usage is TRBJ2-1; D is unclear. CDR3 length: 13 amino acids. Germline lookup yields CDR1 MNHEY and CDR2 SMNVEV (reference sequence). Trimming stripped 4 bases from V and 7 bases from J, with 11 bases between. DNA for the CDR3: TGTGCCAGCAGTTCGGGTCTTGGGAATGAGCAGTTCTTC. Its protein product is CASSSGLGNEQFF.

The rearrangement uses TRBV6-6 and TRBJ2-7, with 7 bases matching TRBD1. V lost 5 bases and J lost 4; bases outside the gene matches: 14. The CDR3 length is 16 residues. The germline V gene has CDR1 MNHNY and CDR2 SVGAGI (reference sequence). CDR3 DNA sequence: TGTGCCAGCAGTCACGACCCGACAGGGCTAAGATACGAGCAGTACTTC. Protein sequence: CASSHDPTGLRYEQYF.

This clone was detected once. The chain recombines TRBV21-1 with TRBJ2-5; the table's D call of TRBD1 was not tested on the DNA. TRBV21-1 is classified as a pseudogene. This CDR3 has 16 residues. Here the CDR3 reads CASNPTPGHYQETQYF. The CDR3, as DNA: TGTGCCAGCAATCCCACTCCGGGACACTACCAAGAGACCCAGTACTTC.

The V and J genes are TRBV19 and TRBJ2-5; D ambiguous. V shed 1 base and J shed 0 bases, with 9 bases lying between them. Germline V lookup: CDR1 LNHDA, CDR2 SQIVND (reference sequence). CDR3 length: 15 residues. CDR3: CASSIGSRDQETQYF. The DNA of the CDR3 is TGTGCCAGTAGTATAGGCAGTAGGGACCAAGAGACCCAGTACTTC. The variable domain in full, completed from reference TRBV19 and TRBJ2-5, reads DGGITQSPKYLFRKEGQNVTLSCEQNLNHDAMYWYRQDPGQGLRLIYYSQIVNDFQKGDIAEGYSVSREKKESFPLTVTSAQKNPTAFYLCASSIGSRDQETQYFGPGTRLLVL.

The V gene is TRBV2, the J gene TRBJ2-1; a weak D match, TRBD2 (6 bases). V gave up 9 bases and J gave up 0 bases, with 15 bases separating them. The CDR3 has 15 amino acids. CDR1 and CDR2 from the germline V gene are SNHLY and FYNNEI. CDR3 DNA sequence: TGTGCCAGTCCCGCCCTAGCGTTCTCCTACAATGAGCAGTTCTTC. Encoded protein: CASPALAFSYNEQFF.

This chain joins TRBV27 and TRBJ2-1; 7 bases are a match to TRBD2. Germline CDR1 reads MNHEY; CDR2 reads SMNVEV (reference sequence). The CDR3 is 13 amino acids. Trimming cost V 5 bases and J 7 bases; bases outside gene matches: 5. The CDR3 nucleotides read TGTGCCAGCAGTCCGGGACTACCGAATGAGCAGTTCTTC. Translation: CASSPGLPNEQFF.

This clone was detected once. The rearrangement joins TRBV7-2 to TRBJ1-1, with 7 nucleotides matching TRBD1. The CDR3 totals 15 residues. V lost 3 bases to trimming and J lost 6 bases; unmatched junction nucleotides: 10. CDR1 and CDR2 (germline): SGHTA, FQGNSA. The DNA for the CDR3 is TGTGCCAGCAGCTTTCAGGGGGGAATGAGGTCTGAAGCTTTCTTT. It encodes CASSFQGGMRSEAFF.

The chain links TRBV5-5 to TRBJ2-2, with 10 bases matching TRBD1. V dropped 0 bases and J dropped 7; count of bases not matched to a gene: 12. The germline V gene has CDR1 SGHKS and CDR2 YYEKEE (reference sequence). The CDR3 consists of 18 residues. The CDR3, as DNA: TGTGCCAGCAGCTTGGAATTTTGGCCGACAGGGGGCGGCGGGGAGCTGTTTTTT. It yields the protein CASSLEFWPTGGGGELFF. The whole variable domain, remainder taken from reference TRBV5-5 and TRBJ2-2, is DAGVTQSPTHLIKTRGQQVTLRCSPISGHKSVSWYQQVLGQGPQFIFQYYEKEERGRGNFPDRFSARQFPNYSSELNVNALLLGDSALYLCASSLEFWPTGGGGELFFGEGSRLTVL.

The V and J genes are TRBV5-4 and TRBJ1-1, with TRBD1 matching over 11 bases. The CDR3 has 14 amino acids. With V trimmed by 2 bases and J by 5 bases, 2 bases remained unmatched. Germline CDR1 SGHNT, CDR2 YYREEE (reference sequence). CDR3 coding DNA: TGTGCCAGCAGCTTTGGGACAGGGGGGACTGAAGCTTTCTTT. Translated, it gives CASSFGTGGTEAFF.

The chain has TRBV7-9 and TRBJ2-7, with D tentatively TRBD1 (5 bases). Trimming removed 10 bases from V and 3 bases from J, with 22 bases in between. The CDR3 has 15 amino acids. The germline V gene encodes CDR1 SEHNR and CDR2 FQNEAQ (reference sequence). The CDR3 coding sequence is TGTGCCACCCTCCAACTCGAACAAAGGGGCTACGAGCAGTACTTC. Protein: CATLQLEQRGYEQYF.

The chain joins TRBV20-1 to TRBJ2-5; D is ambiguous. V shed 3 bases and J shed 5 bases, with 4 bases lying between them. This CDR3 region has 10 residues. Germline CDR1 reads DFQATT; CDR2 reads SNEGSKA (reference sequence). CDR3 DNA sequence: TGCAGTGCTAGGGTGGAGACCCAGTACTTC. Amino acid sequence: CSARVETQYF.

The chain combines TRBV9 with TRBJ2-1; tentatively, D is TRBD1 or TRBD2 (6 bases each). Per germline, CDR1 SGDLS and CDR2 YYNGEE. This CDR3 contains 15 residues. V was clipped by 6 bases and J by 2 bases, with 15 bases between them. In DNA form, the CDR3 reads TGTGCCAGCAACCCCCTAAGGGGGGCCTACAATGAGCAGTTCTTC. Translated: CASNPLRGAYNEQFF.

This chain uses TRBV6-5 with TRBJ1-2; 10 nucleotides match TRBD1. The germline gives CDR1 MNHEY, CDR2 SVGAGI. The CDR3 sequence is 13 residues long. Trimming removed 6 bases from V and 7 bases from J; junction bases left unmatched: 5. CDR3 protein: CASSMTGGGGYTF. The CDR3 nucleotides are TGTGCCAGCAGCATGACAGGGGGCGGTGGCTACACCTTC.

The V call is TRBV27, the J call TRBJ2-1, with D maybe TRBD2 (7 bases). The CDR3 consists of 15 residues. Trimming shortened V by 8 bases and J by 4 bases, and 18 bases separated the two germline ends. Germline V lookup: CDR1 MNHEY, CDR2 SMNVEV (reference sequence). The CDR3 is CASLVGGGLYNEQFF. CDR3 DNA: TGTGCCAGCCTTGTAGGGGGGGGACTTTACAATGAGCAGTTCTTC.

The J gene is TRBJ2-2, the V gene TRBV30, with TRBD2 as a possible D gene (5 bases). With 7 bases removed from V and 3 bases from J, the gap between germline ends came to 15 bases. Germline V gene sequence: CDR1 GTSNPN, CDR2 SVGIG (reference sequence). The CDR3 length is 14 residues. CDR3 sequence: CASREAGDTGELFF. For the CDR3, the DNA is TGTGCCTCCCGGGAAGCAGGCGACACCGGGGAGCTGTTTTTT.

This clone was observed once. The V gene is TRBV6-5, the J gene TRBJ2-3; D possibly matches TRBD1 or TRBD2 (5 bases each). Germline CDR1 reads MNHEY; CDR2 reads SVGAGI. The V gene lost 6 bases and the J gene lost 4 bases, with 14 bases spanning the gap. This CDR3 is 14 amino acids long. CDR3 sequence: CASSPGPSPDTQYF. For the CDR3, the DNA is TGTGCCAGCAGCCCGGGACCTTCTCCAGATACGCAGTATTTT.

The chain joins TRBV11-2 to TRBJ2-7; a possible D gene is TRBD2 (5 bases). The length of the CDR3 is 11 residues. Per germline, CDR1 SGHAT and CDR2 FQNNGV. Deletions cut 5 bases from V and 4 bases from J, with 6 bases between. CDR3: CASSPGYEQYF. The CDR3 DNA reads TGTGCCAGCAGCCCGGGATACGAGCAGTACTTC. The variable domain in full, completed from reference TRBV11-2 and TRBJ2-7, reads EAGVAQSPRYKIIEKRQSVAFWCNPISGHATLYWYQQILGQGPKLLIQFQNNGVVDDSQLPKDRFSAERLKGVDSTLKIQPAKLEDSAVYLCASSPGYEQYFGPGTRLTVT.

This rearrangement joins TRBV28 to TRBJ2-5; 8 bases align to TRBD1. The CDR3 covers 15 residues. Trimming at V came to 6 bases and at J to 10 bases, leaving 16 bases not matched to a gene. Germline V CDR1 and CDR2: MDHEN, SYDVKM. In nucleotides, the CDR3 is TGTGCCAGCAGAAATGTCCCGGGACAGGCTTCTGGCCAGTACTTC. Amino acids: CASRNVPGQASGQYF.

The chain employs TRBV5-1 and TRBJ2-2; D gene uncertain. The germline V and J ends were trimmed by 4 bases and 7 bases, with 8 bases remaining between them. The CDR3 totals 12 residues. In germline, CDR1 is SGHRS, CDR2 YFSETQ. CDR3 region: CASSPLGGELFF. CDR3 DNA sequence: TGCGCCAGCAGCCCCTTGGGCGGGGAGCTGTTTTTT.